One and the same sample provided the 6 T cell receptor beta chains below, sequenced in a study of blood T cell repertoires in COVID-19. Clones were sequenced by immunoSEQ multiplex PCR, and TCRdb holds only the in-frame ones, with some missing. The sample lists roughly 260,000 clones; about 85% were seen once. The material sequenced was peripheral blood. The source of these receptors is a woman aged 50 to 60 who had recovered from COVID-19.

This chain joins TRBV4-3 and TRBJ2-3; a possible D gene is TRBD1 (6 bases). Germline lookup yields CDR1 LGHNA and CDR2 YSLEER. The CDR3 runs 16 residues. V was cut by 3 bases and J by 0 bases, with 13 bases left in between. CDR3 coding DNA: TGCGCCAGCAGCCACTTCCGGGACATAAGCACAGATACGCAGTATTTT. This codes for CASSHFRDISTDTQYF.

This chain uses TRBV6-2 or TRBV6-3 with TRBJ1-1; 7 bases align to TRBD1. The V and J ends lost 7 bases and 0 bases, in that order; junction bases with no gene match: 14. The CDR3 is made up of 17 amino acids. Per the germline V gene, CDR1 is MNHEY and CDR2 is SVGEGT. The CDR3 loop reads CASTYIPGQIMNTEAFF. The DNA for the CDR3 is TGTGCCAGCACTTATATACCGGGACAGATCATGAACACTGAAGCTTTCTTT.

The chain combines TRBV27 with TRBJ1-1; no definite D call. Germline V gene sequence: CDR1 MNHEY, CDR2 SMNVEV (reference sequence). The CDR3 extends over 16 amino acids. Trimming shortened V by 4 bases and J by 0 bases, and 15 bases separated the two germline ends. CDR3 residues: CASSSLIGLVNTEAFF. The DNA for the CDR3 is TGTGCCAGCAGTTCCCTCATAGGACTCGTGAACACTGAAGCTTTCTTT.

The CDR3 DNA follows: TGCGCAAGCGCCAGGGGGCGGGTCTTGGGAGATACGCAGTATTTT. Protein: CASARGRVLGDTQYF. The chain uses TRBV4-3 and TRBJ2-3; 8 bases agree with TRBD1. This CDR3 is 15 amino acids long. Germline CDR1 is LGHNA and CDR2 is YSLEER.

The chain combines TRBV11-2 with TRBJ2-1; D perhaps matches TRBD1 (6 bases). The V end lost 5 bases, the J end lost 3 bases, and 14 bases lay between the germline ends. The CDR3 is 15 residues long. Germline lookup yields CDR1 SGHAT and CDR2 FQNNGV. The CDR3 region is CASSRDRMDYNEQFF. As DNA, the CDR3 is TGTGCCAGCAGCCGAGACAGGATGGACTACAATGAGCAGTTCTTC.

This clone has just a few counts. V usage is TRBV3-1 (or the pseudogene TRBV3-2) and J usage is TRBJ1-1, with a weak D call TRBD1 (6 bases). V was trimmed by 6 bases and J by 0 bases, leaving 14 bases between them. This CDR3 has 15 amino acids. Germline V CDR1 and CDR2: LGHDT, YNNKEL (reference sequence). The CDR3 is CASSSRGRMNTEAFF. The CDR3 coding sequence is TGTGCCAGCAGTTCCAGGGGTAGGATGAACACTGAAGCTTTCTTT.